This T cell receptor beta chain was captured by sequencing in a study of tumor-infiltrating lymphocytes in primary liver carcinoma. Study results and limitations: There were only about 7.5-24% of top clones found in all five tumor regions.

Synthesis of TCR beta cDNA was carried out from 450 to 650 ng total RNA with a constant-region primer. Nested multiplex PCR, run for three rounds with slightly modified ARM-PCR, yielded TCR beta libraries. Forward primers for TRBV1-TRBV30 and a C-beta reverse primer served the first two PCR rounds, at approximately 10 cycles each. From the multiplex PCR reads, TCRdb called clonotypes with MiXCR, one entry per CDR3 protein. Counted here are about 78,000 distinct CDR3 sequences, around 75% occurring once; the ten biggest clones make up roughly 13%. As for this clonotype: Antigen: not known.

It was from about 19-30 mg of unsorted bulk tissue that RNA and DNA were co-extracted. There are 17 residues in the CDR3. Germline CDR1 reads MNHEY; CDR2 reads SVGEGT. J was trimmed by 1 base and V by 9 bases; bases with no gene match: 15. This TCR was sampled from an older woman with primary liver carcinoma and hepatitis B virus infection. Material: liver tumor tissue from sampling region 4. Subset specified: tumor region T4, right-lateral pole. This rearrangement joins TRBV6-2 or TRBV6-3 to TRBJ2-1, with 7 positions matching TRBD2. CDR3 sequence (DNA): TGTGCCAGTTGTTACTCTGTTGGCGGGAGTTCCTACAATGAGCAGTTCTTC. Encoded protein: CASCYSVGGSSYNEQFF.